Below, 30 T cell receptor beta chains from the same sample are listed, as sequenced in a study of identical twins. TCRdb ran MiXCR on the 5' RACE reads and lists one entry per CDR3 protein. The sample includes 420,000 or so distinct CDR3 sequences, about a fifth of them seen just once. The sequencing sample was made of naive T cells sorted from blood. The receptors here all came from a man in his fifties in good health.

This clonotype was recorded a few times. CDR3 sequence: CASSLKGLAVNTGELFF. The CDR3 DNA is TGTGCCAGCAGCTTAAAGGGCCTAGCGGTGAACACCGGGGAGCTGTTTTTT. The rearrangement links TRBV7-6 to TRBJ2-2; TRBD2 matches at 7 bases. The CDR3 consists of 17 residues. CDR1 SGHVS and CDR2 FNYEAQ come from the germline V gene. With V trimmed by 2 bases and J by 1 base, 7 bases remained unmatched.

The J gene is TRBJ2-7, the V gene TRBV12-3 or TRBV12-4, with 7 bases aligning to TRBD1. The CDR3 totals 14 residues. V was pared by 6 bases and J by 6 bases, with 11 bases of the junction left unmatched. The CDR3 reads CASSLRQGFAEQYF. In DNA form, the CDR3 reads TGTGCCAGCAGCCTGAGACAGGGTTTCGCCGAGCAGTACTTC.

The chain has TRBV27 and TRBJ2-7; 8 bases match TRBD1. The V gene end was trimmed by 3 bases and the J gene end by 0 bases; junction bases not matched to a gene: 13. This CDR3 is 18 amino acids long. Germline V gene data show CDR1 as MNHEY and CDR2 as SMNVEV (reference sequence). The CDR3: CASSFLRPGQEISYEQYF. The CDR3 DNA is TGTGCCAGCAGTTTCCTTCGACCGGGACAGGAGATCTCCTACGAGCAGTACTTC.

This clonotype was recorded at least ten times. The chain is built from TRBV2 and TRBJ2-1; no reliable D call. V was pared by 7 bases and J by 7 bases, with 8 bases between. This CDR3 has 11 amino acids. CDR1 SNHLY and CDR2 FYNNEI come from the germline V gene. CDR3 nucleotide sequence: TGTGCCAGCACCCTAAGGAATGAGCAGTTCTTC. This gives the protein CASTLRNEQFF. The whole variable domain, remainder taken from reference TRBV2 and TRBJ2-1, is EPEVTQTPSHQVTQMGQEVILRCVPISNHLYFYWYRQILGQKVEFLVSFYNNEISEKSEIFDDQFSVERPDGSNFTLKIRSTKLEDSAMYFCASTLRNEQFFGPGTRLTVL.

At least ten counts were recorded for this clonotype. The V gene is TRBV29-1, the J gene TRBJ1-1; D not certain. V gave up 1 base and J gave up 1 base, with 7 bases separating them. The CDR3 is 13 amino acids. Germline V gene sequence: CDR1 SQVTM, CDR2 ANQGSEA. CDR3 amino acids: CSVEGPTNTEAFF. CDR3 coding DNA: TGCAGCGTTGAAGGCCCAACGAACACTGAAGCTTTCTTT.

The chain uses TRBV11-1 and TRBJ2-4; 11 positions match TRBD2. V shed 3 bases, J shed 1 base, and the junction held 11 bases outside the gene matches. This CDR3 contains 19 residues. The V gene's germline CDR1 is SGHAT and CDR2 FQDESV (reference sequence). The CDR3 loop reads CASSLLLAGVGSAKNIQYF. In DNA form, the CDR3 reads TGTGCCAGCAGCTTGTTACTAGCGGGAGTTGGGTCGGCCAAAAACATTCAGTACTTC.

The gene calls are TRBV12-3 or TRBV12-4 and TRBJ2-1, with D possibly being TRBD1 or TRBD2 (5 bases each). V lost 6 bases, J lost 0 bases, and 12 bases lay in between. The CDR3 totals 15 residues. The CDR3 nucleotides are TGTGCCAGCAGGCCGGGGACCGGCTCCTACAATGAGCAGTTCTTC. This translates into CASRPGTGSYNEQFF.

The chain recombines TRBV9 with TRBJ1-1; D is ambiguous. The CDR3 totals 13 residues. The germline gives CDR1 SGDLS, CDR2 YYNGEE. V shed 2 bases and J shed 0 bases, with 5 bases lying between them. Here the CDR3 reads CASSVEMNTEAFF. The CDR3 bases are TGTGCCAGCAGCGTTGAGATGAACACTGAAGCTTTCTTT.

The chain uses TRBV20-1 and TRBJ2-7; D perhaps matches TRBD2 (7 bases). CDR1 and CDR2 (germline): DFQATT, SNEGSKA (reference sequence). V gave up 5 bases and J gave up 4 bases, with 21 bases separating them. The CDR3 has 15 amino acids. This chain's CDR3 is CSAPRNRVGGYEQYF. The CDR3 region has the DNA TGCAGTGCTCCCCGCAACAGGGTGGGAGGGTACGAGCAGTACTTC.

This clonotype was seen a few times. This chain connects TRBV4-1 to TRBJ1-1; 7 bases are shared with TRBD1. V shed 3 bases, J shed 0 bases, and the junction held 4 bases outside the gene matches. The CDR3 spans 15 residues. Looked up from germline, CDR1 is MGHRA and CDR2 is YSYEKL. The CDR3 sequence: CASSHRTGLNTEAFF. CDR3 sequence (DNA): TGCGCCAGCAGCCACCGGACAGGCCTGAACACTGAAGCTTTCTTT.

This clonotype has only a few counts. The chain has TRBV5-5 and TRBJ2-7; no clear D. V lost 4 bases and J 0 bases, leaving 14 bases between the germline ends. Germline CDR1 is SGHKS and CDR2 is YYEKEE (reference sequence). This CDR3 contains 15 residues. CDR3: CASSLGAAGSYEQYF. DNA of the CDR3: TGTGCCAGCAGCCTAGGCGCCGCTGGCTCCTACGAGCAGTACTTC. Combining the CDR3 with reference TRBV5-5 and TRBJ2-7 gives the whole variable domain DAGVTQSPTHLIKTRGQQVTLRCSPISGHKSVSWYQQVLGQGPQFIFQYYEKEERGRGNFPDRFSARQFPNYSSELNVNALLLGDSALYLCASSLGAAGSYEQYFGPGTRLTVT.

V usage is TRBV11-2 and J usage is TRBJ2-7; 8 bases agree with TRBD2. CDR1 is SGHAT and CDR2 is FQNNGV in the germline V gene. J was trimmed by 2 bases and V by 3 bases; bases with no gene match: 6. The CDR3 length is 15 residues. The chain's CDR3 is CASSFGTSVAYEQYF. In DNA, the CDR3 is TGTGCCAGCAGCTTTGGGACTAGTGTTGCCTACGAGCAGTACTTC.

The CDR3 nucleotides are TGTGCCACCCAGGACAGGGGGCTTTACACTGAAGCTTTCTTT. Protein sequence: CATQDRGLYTEAFF. The J gene is TRBJ1-1, the V gene TRBV2, with TRBD1 identical over 11 bases. This CDR3 is 14 amino acids long. V lost 10 bases and J lost 3; bases outside the gene matches: 7. The V gene's germline CDR1 is SNHLY and CDR2 FYNNEI.

This clonotype was observed many times. This chain links TRBV12-3 or TRBV12-4 with TRBJ2-3, with 11 bases aligning to TRBD2. Trimming removed 4 bases from V and 4 bases from J; junction bases left unmatched: 19. The CDR3 runs 20 residues. CDR3 region: CASSSIGATSGTYVADTQYF. In DNA, the CDR3 is TGTGCCAGCAGTTCGATCGGGGCGACTAGCGGGACCTACGTGGCAGATACGCAGTATTTT.

This clonotype appeared many times. This chain connects TRBV7-8 to TRBJ2-5; D unresolved. Germline CDR1 is SGHVS and CDR2 is FQNEAQ. Trimming took off 0 bases at V and 1 base at J, with 18 bases between the two ends. This CDR3 has 18 amino acids. CDR3 residues: CASSLAGVGLRAQETQYF. The CDR3 coding sequence is TGTGCCAGCAGCTTAGCGGGTGTAGGCCTCCGGGCCCAAGAGACCCAGTACTTC.

The sample holds a few counts of this clonotype. This chain joins TRBV10-3 and TRBJ2-7, with TRBD1 matching 11 bases. Germline V gene lookup returns CDR1 ENHRY and CDR2 SYGVKD. The length of the CDR3 is 12 residues. The trim removed 10 bases at V and 5 bases at J, leaving 4 bases unmatched. The CDR3 DNA is TGTGCCACCGGGACAGGGGGGAACGAGCAGTACTTC. Its translation is CATGTGGNEQYF.

The gene calls are TRBV20-1 and TRBJ2-7; 10 nucleotides line up with TRBD2. The CDR3 is 16 amino acids. From germline, CDR1 is DFQATT and CDR2 SNEGSKA (reference sequence). V dropped 1 base and J dropped 0; count of bases not matched to a gene: 6. The CDR3 spells CSARVLAGPISYEQYF. The CDR3 DNA is TGCAGTGCTAGAGTACTAGCGGGACCTATCTCCTACGAGCAGTACTTC.

In DNA form, the CDR3 reads TGTGCCAGCTCACCACGGATTGGACTAGCGGGAGGTGTCGAGCAGTACTTC. Amino acid sequence: CASSPRIGLAGGVEQYF. This chain connects TRBV18 to TRBJ2-7; TRBD2 aligns across 14 bases. The germline V gene has CDR1 KGHSH and CDR2 LQKENI. The CDR3 has 17 residues. The V gene end was trimmed by 1 base and the J gene end by 6 bases; junction bases not matched to a gene: 8.

The sample holds many counts of this clonotype. The chain has TRBV11-2 and TRBJ1-3; TRBD1 might be the D (6 bases). This CDR3 comprises 13 residues. Germline lookup yields CDR1 SGHAT and CDR2 FQNNGV. The ends were cut back, 3 bases at V and 4 bases at J, with 7 bases in the middle. CDR3 in amino acids: CASSFRGGNTIYF. Here the CDR3 DNA reads TGTGCCAGCAGCTTCAGGGGAGGAAACACCATATATTTT.

This clonotype was counted a few times. The chain has TRBV9 and TRBJ1-1; 7 bases agree with TRBD1. CDR3 length: 14 amino acids. CDR1 SGDLS and CDR2 YYNGEE come from the germline V gene. V trimming: 3 bases; J trimming: 6 bases; junction bases outside the gene matches: 8. This chain's CDR3 is CASSALQGRSEAFF. The CDR3 DNA follows: TGTGCCAGCAGCGCCTTACAGGGGAGGTCTGAAGCTTTCTTT.

This clonotype has a count of ten or more. The chain couples TRBV20-1 to TRBJ2-7; 11 nucleotides align to TRBD2. The CDR3 loop spans 13 amino acids. CDR1 and CDR2 from the germline V gene are DFQATT and SNEGSKA (reference sequence). Losses at the gene ends were 7 bases for V and 3 bases for J; bases not matched to a gene: 5. As DNA, the CDR3 is TGCAGTGTACGACTAGCGGGGCGCTACGAGCAGTACTTC. This translates into CSVRLAGRYEQYF.

This clonotype was seen repeatedly, ten times or more. The chain uses TRBV29-1 and TRBJ2-5; 7 nucleotides line up with TRBD2. CDR3 length: 20 amino acids. CDR1 is SQVTM and CDR2 is ANQGSEA in the germline V gene. Trimming took 3 bases from V and 0 from J; bases not matched to a gene: 22. The CDR3 loop is CSVDGVRSYGGSLYQETQYF. CDR3 bases: TGCAGCGTTGACGGGGTACGGTCTTATGGCGGGAGCCTGTACCAAGAGACCCAGTACTTC. The complete variable domain, with remaining parts taken from reference TRBV29-1 and TRBJ2-5, reads SAVISQKPSRDICQRGTSLTIQCQVDSQVTMMFWYRQQPGQSLTLIATANQGSEATYESGFVIDKFPISRPNLTFSTLTVSNMSPEDSSIYLCSVDGVRSYGGSLYQETQYFGPGTRLLVL.

This clonotype has more than one count but fewer than ten. This chain connects TRBV4-3 to TRBJ2-1, with D uncertain. With 0 bases removed from V and 2 bases from J, the gap between germline ends came to 11 bases. CDR3 size: 16 residues. The germline V gene has CDR1 LGHNA and CDR2 YSLEER. The CDR3 DNA follows: TGCGCCAGCAGCCAAGACCCTGTAGGAACCTACAATGAGCAGTTCTTC. Protein product: CASSQDPVGTYNEQFF.

The rearrangement links TRBV11-1 to TRBJ2-7; weak D call: TRBD1 (6 bases). The germline CDR1 and CDR2 sequences are SGHAT and FQDESV (reference sequence). V lost 4 bases to trimming and J lost 0 bases, with 16 bases between them. CDR3 size: 16 residues. CDR3 DNA: TGTGCCAGCAGCTCAAACGCCAGGGGCCACTCCTACGAGCAGTACTTC. This gives the protein CASSSNARGHSYEQYF.

The chain uses TRBV6-5 and TRBJ2-5; no clear D. Germline CDR1 reads MNHEY; CDR2 reads SVGAGI. The CDR3 consists of 13 residues. Trimming took 3 bases from V and 4 from J, leaving 9 bases between them. The CDR3 loop is CASSYTVRETQYF. As DNA, the CDR3 is TGTGCCAGCAGTTATACGGTCCGAGAGACCCAGTACTTC.

This rearrangement joins TRBV10-3 to TRBJ2-5; 11 bases agree with TRBD1. Trimming cost V 6 bases and J 2 bases; bases outside gene matches: 2. Looked up from germline, CDR1 is ENHRY and CDR2 is SYGVKD. The CDR3 has 14 amino acids. DNA for the CDR3: TGTGCCATCAGCGGACAGGGGGCTCAAGAGACCCAGTACTTC. This sequence encodes CAISGQGAQETQYF.

The sample holds many counts of this clonotype. The chain employs TRBV5-6 and TRBJ2-1; TRBD2 aligns across 10 bases. The J segment lost 4 bases and the V segment lost 4 bases, leaving 11 bases of the junction unmatched. Germline CDR1 reads SGHDT; CDR2 reads YYEEEE. The CDR3 has 17 amino acids. The CDR3 bases are TGTGCCAGCAGCCACACGATCCGGACTAGCGGTTACAATGAGCAGTTCTTC. It is translated as CASSHTIRTSGYNEQFF.

This chain joins TRBV4-3 and TRBJ1-1; D is unresolved. V lost 8 bases to trimming and J lost 1 base, with 8 bases between them. In germline, CDR1 is LGHNA, CDR2 YSLEER. The CDR3 is 12 residues long. The CDR3 coding sequence is TGCGCCAGCGGTTCAGGGAACACTGAAGCTTTCTTT. Amino acid sequence: CASGSGNTEAFF.

In this sample, this clonotype turned up once. J is TRBJ2-1 and V is TRBV28; D may be TRBD1 (6 bases). CDR3 length: 15 residues. Germline loops: CDR1 MDHEN, CDR2 SYDVKM. V gave up 1 base and J gave up 13 bases, with 20 bases separating them. The CDR3 loop is CASSLLNPGTSTQFF. The CDR3 DNA reads TGTGCCAGCAGTTTATTGAATCCCGGGACATCGACCCAGTTCTTC. Full variable domain (remainder filled in from reference TRBV28 and TRBJ2-1): DVKVTQSSRYLVKRTGEKVFLECVQDMDHENMFWYRQDPGLGLRLIYFSYDVKMKEKGDIPEGYSVSREKKERFSLILESASTNQTSMYLCASSLLNPGTSTQFFGPGTRLTVL.

The V and J genes are TRBV11-3 and TRBJ2-3, with 7 bases lining up with TRBD1. V lost 3 bases to trimming and J lost 5 bases; unmatched junction nucleotides: 8. Germline CDR1 reads SGHNT; CDR2 reads YENEEA. This CDR3 is built from 15 residues. CDR3: CASSFYPGGEDTQYF. The CDR3 DNA sequence: TGTGCCAGCAGCTTTTACCCAGGGGGTGAAGATACGCAGTATTTT. Complete variable domain (other parts from reference TRBV11-3 and TRBJ2-3): EAGVVQSPRYKIIEKKQPVAFWCNPISGHNTLYWYLQNLGQGPELLIRYENEEAVDDSQLPKDRFSAERLKGVDSTLKIQPAELGDSAVYLCASSFYPGGEDTQYFGPGTRLTVL.